This T cell receptor beta chain emerged from a study of blood T cell repertoires in COVID-19. Study-wide background: Spain, Italy and the United States supplied samples that represented acute and convalescent COVID-19.

This CDR3 comprises 16 residues. Trimming took 5 bases from V and 4 from J; bases not matched to a gene: 8. Germline CDR1 is SEHNR and CDR2 is FQNEAQ (reference sequence). Original data processing: Nucleated cell number was recorded as an estimate derived from reference gene primer amplification. Profiled with immunoSEQ multiplex PCR; TCRdb holds only in-frame clones, not every one. The V and J calls and clone size are taken from that table; D and trimming were inferred from the DNA. The sample consists of approximately 310,000 clones, around 87% of them appearing once. The rearrangement joins TRBV7-9 to TRBJ2-1; TRBD1 matches 10 bases. The receptor comes from a woman aged 45-60 years who had recovered from COVID-19. The sequenced material came from peripheral blood. For the CDR3, the DNA is TGTGCCAGCAGCAGAAGTCCGGGACAGGGGTACAATGAGCAGTTCTTC. Its translation: CASSRSPGQGYNEQFF.